These 25 T cell receptor beta chains were sequenced from one sample in a study of shared clonotypes between healthy human individuals. TCRdb's table, derived via immunoSEQ multiplex PCR, lists solely in-frame clones and lacks some. The sample has just over 2,000,000 clones, roughly 96% seen once. The sequenced sample consisted of naive CD4+ T cells sorted from blood. The sample's subset: CD45RA+ positively selected. The receptors were gathered from a young man in good health.

The J gene is TRBJ2-7, the V gene TRBV6-5; tentative D call: TRBD1 (6 bases). The CDR3 contains 15 residues. CDR1 is MNHEY and CDR2 is SVGAGI in the germline V gene. V lost 6 bases and J 7 bases, leaving 22 bases between the germline ends. CDR3 in amino acids: CASSPEGELYREQYF. In DNA, the CDR3 is TGTGCCAGCAGCCCCGAGGGGGAGTTGTATCGGGAGCAGTACTTC.

V is TRBV7-9 and J is TRBJ2-7; D not resolved. Germline CDR1 reads SEHNR; CDR2 reads FQNEAQ (reference sequence). There are 15 residues in the CDR3. V lost 1 base and J lost 3, with 13 bases in between. For the CDR3, the DNA is TGTGCCAGCAGCTTAGTCTTAGGTGGGAACTACGAGCAGTACTTC. Its protein product is CASSLVLGGNYEQYF.

The gene calls are TRBV5-1 and TRBJ2-7; the D gene is possibly TRBD1 (6 bases). This CDR3 region has 15 residues. The V gene lost 0 bases and the J gene lost 0 bases, with 10 bases spanning the gap. CDR1 and CDR2 (germline): SGHRS, YFSETQ. CDR3 residues: CASSLGTAASYEQYF. The CDR3 nucleotides read TGCGCCAGCAGCTTGGGGACAGCCGCCTCCTACGAGCAGTACTTC.

The CDR3: CASSKERQGTGEQYF. The CDR3 coding sequence is TGTGCCAGCAGCAAAGAGCGACAGGGGACGGGCGAGCAGTACTTC. This chain joins TRBV21-1 and TRBJ2-7; the table's D call of TRBD1 was not tested on the DNA. TRBV21-1 is a recognized pseudogene. This CDR3 contains 15 residues.

The chain joins TRBV10-1 to TRBJ2-7; 9 bases are shared with TRBD1. Germline loops: CDR1 WNHNN, CDR2 SYGVQD (reference sequence). This CDR3 has 16 amino acids. V dropped 1 base and J dropped 3; count of bases not matched to a gene: 7. The CDR3 is CASSEWRGQGGYEQYF. CDR3 in DNA: TGCGCCAGCAGTGAGTGGAGGGGACAGGGTGGCTACGAGCAGTACTTC.

The chain recombines TRBV30 with TRBJ1-3; D is unclear. V shed 5 bases and J shed 0 bases, with 8 bases lying between them. The CDR3 is 13 residues long. The germline V gene encodes CDR1 GTSNPN and CDR2 SVGIG (reference sequence). The DNA for the CDR3 is TGTGCCTGGGAGGGATTCTCTGGAAACACCATATATTTT. Residues: CAWEGFSGNTIYF.

J is TRBJ1-1 and V is TRBV10-3, with 10 bases lining up with TRBD1. V was clipped by 6 bases and J by 1 base; unmatched bases: 2. This CDR3 region has 14 residues. Germline-derived CDR1 and CDR2 are ENHRY and SYGVKD. The CDR3, as DNA: TGTGCCATCAGAGACAGGGGGCAGAACACTGAAGCTTTCTTT. This gives the protein CAIRDRGQNTEAFF.

The chain has TRBV7-9 and TRBJ1-3; D unclear. Looked up from germline, CDR1 is SEHNR and CDR2 is FQNEAQ (reference sequence). The CDR3 extends over 14 amino acids. Trimming took off 6 bases at V and 2 bases at J, with 11 bases between the two ends. CDR3 loop: CASSASGTGNTIYF. The CDR3 DNA follows: TGTGCCAGCAGTGCCTCGGGGACTGGAAACACCATATATTTT.

This chain connects TRBV2 to TRBJ2-2; weak D call: TRBD1 (5 bases). Germline CDR1 SNHLY, CDR2 FYNNEI. The CDR3 is 15 residues long. V was clipped by 3 bases and J by 4 bases, with 12 bases between them. The CDR3 region is CASSEDLTVTGELFF. CDR3 nucleotide sequence: TGTGCCAGCAGTGAGGACCTGACAGTCACCGGGGAGCTGTTTTTT. Combining the CDR3 with reference TRBV2 and TRBJ2-2 gives the whole variable domain EPEVTQTPSHQVTQMGQEVILRCVPISNHLYFYWYRQILGQKVEFLVSFYNNEISEKSEIFDDQFSVERPDGSNFTLKIRSTKLEDSAMYFCASSEDLTVTGELFFGEGSRLTVL.

Points on this clone: One end of the junction fails to match germline, which may point to a read error. This rearrangement joins TRBV6-1 to TRBJ1-5, with 8 bases lining up with TRBD1. Germline loops: CDR1 MNHNS, CDR2 SASEGT. This CDR3 has 14 amino acids. The CDR3 nucleotides read TGTGCCAGCTGTGACAGGGGCCGCAATCAGCCCCAGCATTTT. It specifies CASCDRGRNQPQHF.

This chain joins TRBV6-5 and TRBJ2-7; TRBD1 matches 7 bases. Germline assignment: CDR1 MNHEY and CDR2 SVGAGI. The CDR3 runs 15 residues. V lost 0 bases and J lost 3; bases outside the gene matches: 5. The CDR3 protein is CASSYSGTVGYEQYF. CDR3 nucleotide sequence: TGTGCCAGCAGTTACTCAGGGACAGTAGGCTACGAGCAGTACTTC.

About this clone itself: The junction and the germline gene differ at one end; a read error may be behind it. The J gene is TRBJ2-3, the V gene TRBV6-4, with 7 bases that match TRBD2. This CDR3 spans 16 amino acids. The germline CDR1 and CDR2 sequences are MRHNA and SNTAGT. Here the CDR3 reads CARSGKGQRGYLWSPF. Written as DNA, the CDR3 is TGTGCCAGAAGTGGTAAGGGCCAGCGGGGCTATCTTTGGTCCCCTTTT.

The V call is TRBV10-3, the J call TRBJ2-7; 11 bases fit TRBD2. This CDR3 region has 15 residues. Germline CDR1 reads ENHRY; CDR2 reads SYGVKD. The junction had 8 bases not matched to a gene; V was cut back by 3 bases and J by 7 bases. The CDR3 spells CAISDSPSGRSEQYF. The CDR3 nucleotides read TGTGCCATCAGTGATAGCCCTAGCGGGAGGTCTGAGCAGTACTTC.

This chain links TRBV5-1 with TRBJ2-3; no reliable D call. Trimming pared 2 bases from V and 5 bases from J, leaving 9 bases between. Per germline, CDR1 SGHRS and CDR2 YFSETQ. CDR3 length equals 13 residues. The CDR3 loop reads CASSFGWGDTQYF. The CDR3 DNA follows: TGCGCCAGCAGCTTCGGGTGGGGAGATACGCAGTATTTT.

V usage is TRBV11-2 and J usage is TRBJ2-7, with a weak D call TRBD1 (6 bases). Germline V CDR1 and CDR2: SGHAT, FQNNGV. The length of the CDR3 is 14 residues. The V end lost 5 bases, the J end lost 2 bases, and 13 bases lay between the germline ends. Written as DNA, the CDR3 is TGTGCCAGCAGCCTTAATGGGGGCCCCTACGAGCAGTACTTC. Protein: CASSLNGGPYEQYF.

The chain has TRBV29-1 and TRBJ2-5, with 7 bases fitting TRBD2. With 5 bases clipped from V and 3 bases from J, the junction kept 12 bases outside the gene matches. The CDR3 has 15 residues. Germline CDR1 and CDR2: SQVTM and ANQGSEA. The CDR3 reads CSVRLRLAEKETQYF. CDR3 sequence (DNA): TGCAGCGTTCGCCTACGGCTAGCGGAAAAAGAGACCCAGTACTTC. The complete variable domain, with remaining parts taken from reference TRBV29-1 and TRBJ2-5, reads SAVISQKPSRDICQRGTSLTIQCQVDSQVTMMFWYRQQPGQSLTLIATANQGSEATYESGFVIDKFPISRPNLTFSTLTVSNMSPEDSSIYLCSVRLRLAEKETQYFGPGTRLLVL.

The chain has TRBV19 and TRBJ2-7; D perhaps matches TRBD1 (5 bases). The CDR3 has 13 amino acids. V was pared by 6 bases and J by 3 bases, with 12 bases between. Germline-derived CDR1 and CDR2 are LNHDA and SQIVND (reference sequence). CDR3 nucleotides: TGTGCCAGTAGCCGATTTAGGGGCTACGAGCAGTACTTC. The encoded protein is CASSRFRGYEQYF.

V is TRBV6-5 and J is TRBJ2-3; D uncertain. The CDR3 runs to 15 residues. The V gene's germline CDR1 is MNHEY and CDR2 SVGAGI. V was cut by 2 bases and J by 0 bases, with 9 bases left in between. The CDR3 sequence: CASSYDGVSTDTQYF. CDR3 coding DNA: TGTGCCAGCAGTTACGACGGAGTTAGCACAGATACGCAGTATTTT.

The gene calls are TRBV19 and TRBJ1-5; D is unresolved. Germline V gives CDR1 LNHDA, CDR2 SQIVND (reference sequence). The V gene lost 5 bases and the J gene lost 4 bases, with 9 bases spanning the gap. This CDR3 has 13 amino acids. DNA of the CDR3: TGTGCCAGTAGTGCCTCTTGGAATCAGCCCCAGCATTTT. It specifies CASSASWNQPQHF.

This clone has just one count. V and J are TRBV25-1 and TRBJ2-5; D possibly matches TRBD1 or TRBD2 (5 bases each). The CDR3 extends over 14 amino acids. The V gene lost 5 bases and the J gene lost 5 bases, with 15 bases spanning the gap. CDR1 and CDR2 (germline): MGHDK, SYGVNS. The CDR3 DNA reads TGTGCCAGCAGTCGGGAAGGGAAGGGGGAGACCCAGTACTTC. The encoded protein is CASSREGKGETQYF.

This chain links TRBV10-1 with TRBJ2-3; D assignment may be TRBD1 or TRBD2 (5 bases each). CDR1 and CDR2 from the germline V gene are WNHNN and SYGVQD (reference sequence). Trimming took 1 base from V and 3 from J, leaving 14 bases between them. This CDR3 is 16 amino acids long. CDR3 sequence: CASSEFVAGATDTQYF. CDR3 DNA: TGCGCCAGCAGTGAGTTTGTAGCCGGGGCTACAGATACGCAGTATTTT.

The chain uses TRBV2 and TRBJ1-5; 8 bases map to TRBD1. The CDR3 spans 14 residues. From germline, CDR1 is SNHLY and CDR2 FYNNEI. V was clipped by 7 bases and J by 7 bases; unmatched bases: 9. The CDR3 DNA is TGTGCCAGCAATTTAGAGACAGGGGACCAGCCCCAGCATTTT. It translates to CASNLETGDQPQHF.

V is TRBV2 and J is TRBJ2-5, with D possibly being TRBD1 (5 bases). Judging by the DNA end, TRBJ2-7 fits better; the J call may be wrong. The V gene's germline CDR1 is SNHLY and CDR2 FYNNEI. The CDR3 length is 13 residues. As DNA, the CDR3 is TGTGCCAGCAGTATAGGGGCAAATGACGAGCAGTACTTC. Protein sequence: CASSIGANDEQYF.

The chain is built from TRBV7-9 and TRBJ2-1, with D tentatively TRBD1 or TRBD2 (5 bases each). Germline-derived CDR1 and CDR2 are SEHNR and FQNEAQ (reference sequence). This CDR3 region has 16 residues. The V and J ends lost 4 bases and 7 bases respectively, with 20 bases between them. This CDR3 is CASSYKLTGTGNEQFF. CDR3 coding DNA: TGTGCCAGCAGCTACAAGTTGACCGGGACCGGGAATGAGCAGTTCTTC. The full variable domain, completed using reference TRBV7-9 and TRBJ2-1, is DTGVSQNPRHKITKRGQNVTFRCDPISEHNRLYWYRQTLGQGPEFLTYFQNEAQLEKSRLLSDRFSAERPKGSFSTLEIQRTEQGDSAMYLCASSYKLTGTGNEQFFGPGTRLTVL.

CDR3 in DNA: TGTGCCTGGACCCCTGCTAGCCCCTATGGCTACACCTTC. Encoded protein: CAWTPASPYGYTF. This chain links TRBV30 with TRBJ1-2; D call uncertain. CDR1 and CDR2 from the germline V gene are GTSNPN and SVGIG (reference sequence). V dropped 4 bases and J dropped 4 bases, with 13 bases sitting between them. This CDR3 is built from 13 residues.